This TCR beta chain was sequenced in a study of T cell responses to AZD1222 COVID-19 vaccine. Study at large: Pooled in the analysis were second doses at about 4 or about 12 weeks.

Comments on this clone: Its antigen is unknown.

This CDR3 is 14 amino acids long. Trimming removed 6 bases from V and 0 bases from J; junction bases left unmatched: 4. Germline assignment: CDR1 MNHEY and CDR2 SVGAGI. Assay: immunoSEQ multiplex PCR; the TCRdb copy retains only in-frame clones and omits some. The repertoire consists of around 100,000 clones, with around 90% occurring once and the leading ten covering 20%. Whole-study findings and limits: Dominant at 160-218 and 743-854, vaccine-associated CD4 TCRs also spanned spike. Donor demographics were predominantly white British with a female majority; clonal diversity may be underestimated. Breadth and depth of Spike-specific TCRs rose after two AZD1222 doses.

J is TRBJ1-2 and V is TRBV6-5, with TRBD1 matching 7 bases. This TCR was sampled from an adult in good health. The source was peripheral blood, collected on day 0 of AZD1222 vaccination. The CDR3 here is CASRNRGANYGYTF. The CDR3, as DNA: TGTGCCAGCAGGAACAGGGGAGCTAACTATGGCTACACCTTC.